This TCR beta chain was found in a study of blood T cell repertoires in COVID-19. Looking at the study overall: The study drew acute and convalescent COVID-19 samples from the United States, Italy and Spain. The analysed material was cDNA or gDNA that came from T cells, B-cell-depleted T cells, or PBMCs.

Study processing details: Nucleated cell number was recorded as an estimate derived from reference gene primer amplification. Measured with immunoSEQ multiplex PCR; TCRdb has only the in-frame clones, and not every one. V, J and clone size derive from that table, while D and trimming were established from the DNA sequence. This sample has 72,000 or so clones, with approximately 89% found just once. Germline assignment: CDR1 KGHSH and CDR2 LQKENI. The CDR3 runs to 12 residues. V lost 6 bases, J lost 6 bases, and 4 bases stayed unmatched. Sequenced material: peripheral blood. The chain uses TRBV18 and TRBJ2-7, with 8 bases identical to TRBD1. This TCR was sampled from a woman at least 80 years old with active or convalescent COVID-19. CDR3 protein: CASSETGGEQYF. CDR3 bases: TGTGCCAGCTCCGAAACAGGGGGCGAGCAGTACTTC.